Given below is one TCR beta chain in context. This sample is part of a study of blood T cell repertoires in COVID-19. Across the whole study: Samples taken during acute and convalescent COVID-19 were collected in the United States, Italy and Spain. T cells, B-cell-depleted T cells, or PBMCs provided the cDNA or gDNA that served as material.

The data were produced by immunoSEQ multiplex PCR, yet TCRdb's version contains in-frame clones alone and is incomplete. The sample has about 120,000 clones, over 80% seen once. V was trimmed by 7 bases and J by 10 bases, leaving 17 bases between them. This CDR3 has 14 residues. Germline values: CDR1 SNHLY, CDR2 FYNNEI. The chain employs TRBV2 and TRBJ1-6, with D unresolved. The TCR originated in a man in his fifties or sixties with acute or convalescent COVID-19. What was sequenced was peripheral blood. CDR3 in DNA: TGTGCCAGCACCGGTGGACGGGGTGCGTCACCCCTCCACTTT. Translation: CASTGGRGASPLHF.